This TCR beta chain was sequenced for a study of technical replicates of blood from a few donors. Some clones are missing from TCRdb's copy, which holds only in-frame ones; the method was immunoSEQ multiplex PCR. Of around 80,000 clones in the sample, approximately 89% were seen once. Germline V gene data show CDR1 as MNHEY and CDR2 as SMNVEV (reference sequence). The CDR3 extends over 18 amino acids. Trimming at V came to 6 bases and at J to 0 bases, leaving 17 bases not matched to a gene. V is TRBV27 and J is TRBJ2-7; 7 bases are a match to TRBD1. The clonotype originates from a human donor in good health. The sequencing sample was made of T cells isolated from PBMCs. The CDR3 DNA is TGTGCCAGCAGCCTTAGACAGGGAACAACCCTAAACTCCTACGAGCAGTACTTC. Translating it yields CASSLRQGTTLNSYEQYF.